Shown below are 7 T cell receptor beta chains from a single sample sequenced in a study of cytotoxic CD8 clonotypes in ibrutinib-treated CLL. Libraries were prepared by immunoSEQ multiplex PCR; TCRdb keeps only in-frame clonotypes and omits some of them. The table records 150,000 or so clones, 75% to 80% of them present only once. Specimen: PBMCs, collected after 24 months of ibrutinib treatment. The receptors were gathered from a human donor with chronic lymphocytic leukemia.

The chain combines TRBV5-1 with TRBJ1-2; possible D gene TRBD1, 6 bases. The germline CDR1 and CDR2 sequences are SGHRS and YFSETQ. This CDR3 region has 13 residues. Trimming left V 3 bases short and J 2 bases short, with 8 bases between. The CDR3 DNA is TGCGCCAGCAGCTCGGACAGCAACTATGGCTACACCTTC. It specifies CASSSDSNYGYTF.

The chain uses TRBV9 and TRBJ1-4, with 7 bases identical to TRBD1. This CDR3 is built from 14 residues. The ends lost 7 bases at V and 8 bases at J; junction bases unmatched: 11. Germline V lookup: CDR1 SGDLS, CDR2 YYNGEE. The CDR3 DNA sequence: TGTGCCAGCGGAACAGGGGCTGGGGGCGAAAAACTGTTTTTT. This translates into CASGTGAGGEKLFF.

The chain recombines TRBV6-6 with TRBJ2-1; D is ambiguous. The germline V and J ends were trimmed by 2 bases and 7 bases, with 9 bases remaining between them. The CDR3 has 13 residues. The V gene's germline CDR1 is MNHNY and CDR2 SVGAGI (reference sequence). The CDR3 here is CASSYHDPNEQFF. DNA of the CDR3: TGTGCCAGCAGTTACCATGACCCGAATGAGCAGTTCTTC.

This clone was observed many times. The chain carries TRBV18 and TRBJ1-1; perhaps TRBD1 as D (5 bases). This CDR3 region has 13 residues. Trimming took off 5 bases at V and 4 bases at J, with 11 bases between the two ends. From germline, CDR1 is KGHSH and CDR2 LQKENI. CDR3 sequence reads: CASSGLGGTEAFF. The CDR3 DNA follows: TGTGCCAGCTCAGGCCTCGGGGGCACTGAAGCTTTCTTT. Using reference TRBV18 and TRBJ1-1 for the parts outside the CDR3, the full variable domain is NAGVMQNPRHLVRRRGQEARLRCSPMKGHSHVYWYRQLPEEGLKFMVYLQKENIIDESGMPKERFSAEFPKEGPSILRIQQVVRGDSAAYFCASSGLGGTEAFFGQGTRLTVV.

The rearrangement uses TRBV6-6 and TRBJ2-1; D uncertain. CDR1 and CDR2 from the germline V gene are MNHNY and SVGAGI (reference sequence). The CDR3 has 10 amino acids. Trimming pared 8 bases from V and 7 bases from J, leaving 6 bases between. The CDR3 region is CASGPNEQFF. DNA of the CDR3: TGTGCCAGCGGGCCTAATGAGCAGTTCTTC.

This chain uses TRBV7-2 with TRBJ1-5, with TRBD1 as a possible D gene (5 bases). The CDR3 runs to 14 residues. Looked up from germline, CDR1 is SGHTA and CDR2 is FQGNSA. Trimming removed 5 bases at V and 6 bases at J, with 14 bases between. CDR3 amino acids: CASSQQGGAQPQHF. In DNA form, the CDR3 reads TGTGCCAGCAGCCAGCAGGGTGGGGCTCAGCCCCAGCATTTT.

J is TRBJ2-1 and V is TRBV27; the D is unclear. Between the trimmed V and J ends, which lost 3 bases and 0 bases, there was a span of 9 bases. The V gene's germline CDR1 is MNHEY and CDR2 SMNVEV (reference sequence). The CDR3 loop spans 15 amino acids. For the CDR3, the DNA is TGTGCCAGCAGTTTTGTCCCAGACTCCTACAATGAGCAGTTCTTC. It specifies CASSFVPDSYNEQFF.